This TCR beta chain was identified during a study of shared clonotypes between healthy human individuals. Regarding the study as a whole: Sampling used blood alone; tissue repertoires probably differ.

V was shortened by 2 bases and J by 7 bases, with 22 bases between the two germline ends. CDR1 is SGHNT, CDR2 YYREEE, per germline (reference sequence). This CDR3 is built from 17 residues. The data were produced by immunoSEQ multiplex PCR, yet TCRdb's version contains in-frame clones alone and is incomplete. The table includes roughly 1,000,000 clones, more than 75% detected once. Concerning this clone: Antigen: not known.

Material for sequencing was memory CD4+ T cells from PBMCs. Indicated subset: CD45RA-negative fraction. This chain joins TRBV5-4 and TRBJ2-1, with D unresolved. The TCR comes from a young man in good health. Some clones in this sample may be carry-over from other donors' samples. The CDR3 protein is CASSLLSTVPLGNEQFF. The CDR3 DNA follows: TGTGCCAGCAGCTTACTTTCTACCGTACCCCTAGGGAATGAGCAGTTCTTC.